This T cell receptor beta chain was captured in a study of blood T cell repertoires in COVID-19 (dated by TCRdb to 2019 to 2021). Some background on the complete study: Samples covering the acute and convalescent phases of COVID-19 were provided by collaborators in the United States, Italy and Spain. The prospective study material was composed of cDNA or gDNA derived from T cells, B-cell-depleted T cells, or PBMCs. Deeply sampled blood TCRbeta repertoires from subjects exposed to, actively infected with, or recovered from COVID-19 were included in the dataset. A freely available public database, intended as a resource for researchers studying the immune response to SARS-CoV-2, is where the repertoires were released. The samples were drawn from the first 160 participants of the ongoing ImmuneRACE study and from about 1,200 subjects provided by 6 global collaborators. Nearly every sample came with metadata listing a de-identified subject ID, COVID-19 status, age in years and sex. Where available, HLA class I and class II types were taken from metadata supplied by the sample provider and were not determined by assay-based typing. General findings and caveats noted by the study authors: Clinical and demographic metadata were provided uncurated, with the amount varying by source and participant.

Germline trimming amounts to 5 bases on V and 6 bases on J, with 8 as the count of junction bases outside the gene matches. From cysteine to phenylalanine, the CDR3 is 16 amino acids long. The read is trimmed to its CDR3 DNA, 48 bases read in frame from base 1. CDR1 SGHTS and CDR2 YDEGEE were looked up in the germline V gene. At one collaborating source in Seattle, patients were enrolled during active infection and were followed longitudinally through the course of disease. Collaborating institutions collected whole blood in K2EDTA tubes following their own protocols. For TCRbeta analysis, collaborators shipped samples as frozen whole blood, isolated PBMCs, or DNA extracted from either of those sample types. To note about this clone: No cognate antigen has been identified for it. No qualities accompany the bases; no much larger clone lies one base away.

The immunoSEQ Assay, a bias-controlled multiplex PCR, was used to amplify TCRbeta CDR3 regions from genomic DNA. In the source study's methods: The number of nucleated cells in each sample was estimated by amplification of reference gene primers within the assay. Sequence reads were collapsed and filtered to measure the absolute abundance of every unique TCRbeta CDR3 rearrangement. Productive Simpson clonality was computed per sample as the square root of Simpson's diversity index over productive rearrangements. Drawn from immuneACCESS, this table holds only the in-frame rearrangements with V and J called that TCRdb kept. Clones are partly lost; checked studies trace under half to an unresolved V gene and leave the rest unexplained. That table is the source of V, J and clone size, and D and trimming were worked out from the DNA. The sample table contains about 240,000 clones; only one count was recorded for roughly 85% of them. Of the sample, roughly 5% falls within the top ten clones.

The rearrangement joined TRBV5-8 to TRBJ1-6; 10 junctional bases match TRBD1. The source material was peripheral blood. The source of this sequence is a middle-aged man with COVID-19, enrolled during active disease. For the CDR3, the sequence is CASRPTGGRLNSPLHF. The nucleotide sequence reads TGTGCCAGCAGGCCGACAGGGGGCAGGCTTAATTCACCCCTCCACTTT.